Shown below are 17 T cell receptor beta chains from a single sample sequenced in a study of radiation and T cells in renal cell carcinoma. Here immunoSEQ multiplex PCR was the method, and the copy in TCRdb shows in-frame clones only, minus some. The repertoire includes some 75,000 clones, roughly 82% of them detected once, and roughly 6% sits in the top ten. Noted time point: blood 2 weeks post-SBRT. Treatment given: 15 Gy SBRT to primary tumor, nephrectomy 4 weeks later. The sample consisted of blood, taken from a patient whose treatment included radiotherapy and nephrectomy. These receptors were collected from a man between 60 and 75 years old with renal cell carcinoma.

CDR3 DNA sequence: TGTGCCAGCAGTTTTAGCGGGGACAGGGGTGCGGATGGCTACACCTTC. It yields the protein CASSFSGDRGADGYTF. This chain uses TRBV27 with TRBJ1-2, with 10 bases fitting TRBD1. Germline assignment: CDR1 MNHEY and CDR2 SMNVEV (reference sequence). The trim removed 3 bases at V and 6 bases at J, leaving 10 bases unmatched. The CDR3 has 16 amino acids.

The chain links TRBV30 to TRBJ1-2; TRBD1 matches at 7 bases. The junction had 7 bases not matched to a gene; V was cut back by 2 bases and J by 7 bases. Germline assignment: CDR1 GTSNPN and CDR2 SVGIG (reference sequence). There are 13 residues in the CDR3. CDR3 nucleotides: TGTGCCTGGAGTCCAGGGGGGATAGGTGGCTACACCTTC. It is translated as CAWSPGGIGGYTF.

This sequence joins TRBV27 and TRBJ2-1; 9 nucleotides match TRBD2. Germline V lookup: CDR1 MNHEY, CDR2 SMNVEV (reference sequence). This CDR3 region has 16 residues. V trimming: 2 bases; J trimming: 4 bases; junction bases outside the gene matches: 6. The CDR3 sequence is CASSLTASGIYNEQFF. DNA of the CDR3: TGTGCCAGCAGTTTAACGGCTAGCGGGATATACAATGAGCAGTTCTTC.

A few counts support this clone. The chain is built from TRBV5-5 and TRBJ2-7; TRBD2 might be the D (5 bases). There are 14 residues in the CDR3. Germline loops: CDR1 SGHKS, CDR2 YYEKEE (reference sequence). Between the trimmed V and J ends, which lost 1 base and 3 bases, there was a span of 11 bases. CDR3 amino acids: CASSLRLSGYEQYF. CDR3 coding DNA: TGTGCCAGCAGCTTGAGGCTCAGCGGCTACGAGCAGTACTTC. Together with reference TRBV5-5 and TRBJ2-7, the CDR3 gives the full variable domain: DAGVTQSPTHLIKTRGQQVTLRCSPISGHKSVSWYQQVLGQGPQFIFQYYEKEERGRGNFPDRFSARQFPNYSSELNVNALLLGDSALYLCASSLRLSGYEQYFGPGTRLTVT.

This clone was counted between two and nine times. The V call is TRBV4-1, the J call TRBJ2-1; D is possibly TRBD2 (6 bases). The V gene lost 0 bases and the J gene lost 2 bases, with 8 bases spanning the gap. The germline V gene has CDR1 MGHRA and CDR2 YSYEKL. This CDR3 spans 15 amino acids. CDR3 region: CASSQDREPYNEQFF. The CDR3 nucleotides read TGCGCCAGCAGCCAAGATCGGGAGCCCTACAATGAGCAGTTCTTC.

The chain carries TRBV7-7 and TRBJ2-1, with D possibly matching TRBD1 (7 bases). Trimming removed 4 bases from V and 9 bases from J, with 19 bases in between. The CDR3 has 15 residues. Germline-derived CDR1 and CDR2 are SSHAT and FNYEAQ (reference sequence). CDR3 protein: CASSSENNRGGEQFF. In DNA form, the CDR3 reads TGTGCCAGCAGCTCCGAAAACAACAGGGGAGGTGAGCAGTTCTTC.

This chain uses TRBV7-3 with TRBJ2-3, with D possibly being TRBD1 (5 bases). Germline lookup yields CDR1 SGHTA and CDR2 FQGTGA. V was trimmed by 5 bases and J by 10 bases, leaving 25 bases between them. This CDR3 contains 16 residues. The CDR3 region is CASSPGTGPLEIPQYF. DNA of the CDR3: TGTGCCAGCAGCCCCGGTACAGGCCCTTTGGAGATACCGCAGTATTTT.

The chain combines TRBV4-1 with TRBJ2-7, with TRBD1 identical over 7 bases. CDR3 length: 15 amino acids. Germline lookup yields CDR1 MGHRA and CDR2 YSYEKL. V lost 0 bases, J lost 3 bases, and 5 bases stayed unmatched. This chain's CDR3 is CASSQETGSLYEQYF. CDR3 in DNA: TGCGCCAGCAGCCAAGAGACAGGGAGTCTCTACGAGCAGTACTTC.

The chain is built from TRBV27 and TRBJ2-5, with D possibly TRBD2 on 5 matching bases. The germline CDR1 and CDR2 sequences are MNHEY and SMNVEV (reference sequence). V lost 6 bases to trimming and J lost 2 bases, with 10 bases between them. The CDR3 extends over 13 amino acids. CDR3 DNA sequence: TGTGCCAGCAGGGCCTCGGGGCAAGAGACCCAGTACTTC. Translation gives CASRASGQETQYF.

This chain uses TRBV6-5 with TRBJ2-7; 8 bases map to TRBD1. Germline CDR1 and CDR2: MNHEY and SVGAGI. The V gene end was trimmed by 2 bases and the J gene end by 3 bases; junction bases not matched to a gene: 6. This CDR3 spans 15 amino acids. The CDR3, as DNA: TGTGCCAGCAGTTACAGGTTTGACAGGGGCTACGAGCAGTACTTC. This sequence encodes CASSYRFDRGYEQYF.

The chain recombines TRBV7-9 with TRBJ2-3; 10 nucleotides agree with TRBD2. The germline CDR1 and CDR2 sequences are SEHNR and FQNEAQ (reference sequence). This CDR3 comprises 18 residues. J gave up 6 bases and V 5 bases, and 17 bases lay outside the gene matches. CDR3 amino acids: CASSPAAGTSASLDTQYF. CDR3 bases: TGTGCCAGCAGCCCTGCCGCGGGGACTAGCGCCTCCCTCGATACGCAGTATTTT.

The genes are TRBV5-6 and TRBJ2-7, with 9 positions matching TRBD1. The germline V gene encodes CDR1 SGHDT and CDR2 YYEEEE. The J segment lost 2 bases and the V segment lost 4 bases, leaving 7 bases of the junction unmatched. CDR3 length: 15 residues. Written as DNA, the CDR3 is TGTGCCAGCAGCAGAAGACAGGGGGGGACCTACGAGCAGTACTTC. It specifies CASSRRQGGTYEQYF.

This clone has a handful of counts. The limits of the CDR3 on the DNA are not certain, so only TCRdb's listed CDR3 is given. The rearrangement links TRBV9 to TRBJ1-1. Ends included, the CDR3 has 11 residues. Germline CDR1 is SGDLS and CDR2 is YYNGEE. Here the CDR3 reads CASSVGKGTVF.

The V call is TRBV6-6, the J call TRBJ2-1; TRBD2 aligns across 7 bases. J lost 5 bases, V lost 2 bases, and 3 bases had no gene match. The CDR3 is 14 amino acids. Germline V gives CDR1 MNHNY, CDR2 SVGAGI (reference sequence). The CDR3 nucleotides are TGTGCCAGCAGTTACCTCGGGGGGAACAATGAGCAGTTCTTC. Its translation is CASSYLGGNNEQFF.

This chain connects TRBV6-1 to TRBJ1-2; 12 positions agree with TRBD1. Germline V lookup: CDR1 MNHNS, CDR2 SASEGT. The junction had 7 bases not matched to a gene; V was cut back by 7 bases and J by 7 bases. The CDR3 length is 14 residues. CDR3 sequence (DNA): TGTGCCAGCACCCCCGGGACAGGGGGCTTTGGCTACACCTTC. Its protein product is CASTPGTGGFGYTF.

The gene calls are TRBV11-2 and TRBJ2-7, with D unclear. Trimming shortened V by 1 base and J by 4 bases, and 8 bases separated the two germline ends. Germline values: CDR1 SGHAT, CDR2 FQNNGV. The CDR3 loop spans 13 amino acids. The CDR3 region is CASSLVVLYEQYF. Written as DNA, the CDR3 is TGTGCCAGCAGCTTAGTGGTACTGTACGAGCAGTACTTC.

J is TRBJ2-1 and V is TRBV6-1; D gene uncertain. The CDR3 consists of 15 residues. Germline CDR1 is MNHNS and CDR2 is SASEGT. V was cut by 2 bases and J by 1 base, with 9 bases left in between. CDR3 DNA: TGTGCCAGCAGTGAATTGTCCAGATCCTACAATGAGCAGTTCTTC. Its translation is CASSELSRSYNEQFF.